This T cell receptor beta chain was documented in a study of OX40 agonist ivuxolimab in advanced cancers. The wider study: Dose-escalation patients' cancers were hepatocellular carcinoma, melanoma, renal cell or head and neck cancer. Whole-study results and caveats: No determination was made of the antigen specificity of the expanded peripheral T cells. Low normalized T-cell clonal expansion was additionally recorded for some nonresponders.

The CDR3 consists of 16 residues. CDR1 LNHDA and CDR2 SQIVND come from the germline V gene (reference sequence). Deletions cut 4 bases from V and 3 bases from J, with 18 bases between. The repertoire was sequenced with immunoSEQ multiplex PCR; TCRdb's copy has only in-frame clones and lacks some. The top ten hold roughly 13% of the sample, which has about 60,000 clones, approximately 86% seen once. With respect to this clone: The target antigen is unknown.

This rearrangement joins TRBV19 to TRBJ1-2; maybe TRBD1 (5 bases). The receptor was isolated from an adult with an advanced solid tumor such as melanoma, head and neck, liver or kidney cancer. Sequences were derived from CD4+ or CD8+ T cells sorted from blood, sampled in a trial of the OX40 agonist ivuxolimab. The CDR3 is CASSTTRSGTHYGYTF. The CDR3 region has the DNA TGTGCCAGTAGTACAACCCGATCCGGGACCCACTATGGCTACACCTTC.